The 23 T cell receptor beta chains below come from one sample, sequenced in a study of CD8+CD57+ T cells in acquired aplastic anemia. Template material for TCR beta VDJ and CDR3 profiling consisted of genomic DNA. One entry per CDR3 protein results from TCRdb running MiXCR on the reads. The profile covers some 120,000 distinct CDR3 sequences, with 40% to 60% appearing a single time and around 2.3% taken by the ten largest. Sequences were obtained from sorted CD4+, CD8+, or CD8+CD57+ T cells (not recorded which) from PBMCs. These receptors all stem from a human donor in good health, serving as a control.

The chain employs TRBV2 and TRBJ2-1, with TRBD2 identical over 10 bases. The DNA matches TRBJ2-7 better at its end, which makes the J call doubtful. The germline CDR1 and CDR2 sequences are SNHLY and FYNNEI. CDR3 size: 15 residues. The DNA for the CDR3 is TGTGCCAGCAGTCCGAGTACTAGCGGGAACCCCGAGCAGTACTTC. It yields the protein CASSPSTSGNPEQYF.

This clonotype was recorded at least ten times. Its ends do not fully match the called genes, so a read error is possible. This chain connects TRBV7-2 to TRBJ1-4, with D perhaps TRBD1 (5 bases). The germline V gene has CDR1 SGHTA and CDR2 FQGNSA. The CDR3 is 13 amino acids. The CDR3 nucleotides are TGTGCCAGCAGCACCCACCCGGGACGCCTTCTTGCTTTT. This encodes CASSTHPGRLLAF.

For this clonotype: A read error is possible here, since a much larger clone lies one base away. The J gene is TRBJ2-5, the V gene TRBV3-1; no clear D. CDR3 length: 14 residues. The germline V gene has CDR1 LGHDT and CDR2 YNNKEL (reference sequence). CDR3 loop: CASSQHGNQEAQYF. Written as DNA, the CDR3 is TGTGCCAGCAGCCAACACGGCAACCAAGAGGCCCAGTACTTC.

This chain uses TRBV20-1 with TRBJ1-2, with TRBD1 identical over 11 bases. CDR3 length: 13 residues. The V and J ends lost 6 bases and 5 bases, in that order; junction bases with no gene match: 5. The germline V gene has CDR1 DFQATT and CDR2 SNEGSKA (reference sequence). In DNA, the CDR3 is TGCAGTGCGTGGGACAGGGGGGTTTATGGCTACACCTTC. This sequence encodes CSAWDRGVYGYTF.

The sample holds one count of this clonotype. The V and J genes are TRBV19 and TRBJ1-6, with 7 bases matching TRBD1. In germline, CDR1 is LNHDA, CDR2 SQIVND (reference sequence). The CDR3 extends over 14 amino acids. J lost 7 bases, V lost 8 bases, and 8 bases had no gene match. CDR3 in DNA: TGTGCCAGTGAGAGACAGGGTGGGAATTCACCCCTCCACTTT. This codes for CASERQGGNSPLHF.

With regard to this clonotype: This may arise from a read error, as a much more abundant clone is one base away. The missing conserved phenylalanine or tryptophan at the end of this CDR3 makes a read error likely. The limits of the CDR3 on the DNA are not certain, so only TCRdb's listed CDR3 is given. The V call is TRBV2, the J call TRBJ2-7; the table's TRBD1 call for D was not verified on the DNA. With termini counted, the CDR3 has 15 amino acids. Germline values: CDR1 SNHLY, CDR2 FYNNEI. The CDR3 is CASRTRGSIGDERYL.

This clonotype was recorded a few times. A much larger clone is a single base away; this may be a read error. This rearrangement joins TRBV7-2 to TRBJ1-5; 7 bases are a match to TRBD1. This CDR3 region has 15 residues. Trimming cost V 5 bases and J 0 bases; bases outside gene matches: 4. Germline V gene lookup returns CDR1 SGHTA and CDR2 FQGNSA. CDR3 protein: CASSLWTGSNQPQHF. The CDR3 bases are TGTGCCAGCAGCCTGTGGACAGGTAGCAATCAGCCCCAGCATTTT.

This chain connects TRBV10-3 to TRBJ1-2; 7 bases are a match to TRBD1. This CDR3 contains 12 residues. Germline V gene data show CDR1 as ENHRY and CDR2 as SYGVKD. V was clipped by 6 bases and J by 4 bases; unmatched bases: 2. In nucleotides, the CDR3 is TGTGCCATCAGCTCAGGGGGCTATGGCTACACCTTC. As protein: CAISSGGYGYTF.

This chain uses TRBV11-2 with TRBJ2-3; 16 bases fit TRBD2. The CDR3 runs to 18 residues. Germline values: CDR1 SGHAT, CDR2 FQNNGV. Trimming cost V 5 bases and J 4 bases; bases outside gene matches: 9. The CDR3 bases are TGTGCCAGCAGCGGACCAGGGACTAGCGGGAGGGCCGCAGATACGCAGTATTTT. Amino acids: CASSGPGTSGRAADTQYF.

This clonotype was recorded at least ten times. Here the CDR3 DNA reads TGTGCCAGCAGCTTAACGGGACGGAGTCCATCGCTCTCTGGAAACACCATATATTTT. It is translated as CASSLTGRSPSLSGNTIYF. This chain links TRBV7-3 with TRBJ1-3, with a possible D match to TRBD1 (5 bases). V lost 0 bases and J 0 bases, leaving 18 bases between the germline ends. The length of the CDR3 is 19 residues. CDR1 is SGHTA, CDR2 FQGTGA, per germline.

This clonotype was observed at least ten times. V is TRBV7-2 and J is TRBJ1-5; D gene unclear. Germline V gene lookup returns CDR1 SGHTA and CDR2 FQGNSA. Trimming cost V 8 bases and J 6 bases, with 2 bases left between them. CDR3 size: 9 residues. The CDR3 nucleotides read TGTGCCAGCGGTCAGCCCCAGCATTTT. Translating gives CASGQPQHF.

This clonotype was detected ten times or more. This chain uses TRBV5-1 with TRBJ2-5; either TRBD1 or TRBD2 may fit D (6 bases each). V lost 2 bases and J 2 bases, leaving 13 bases between the germline ends. The CDR3 sequence is 15 residues long. Per germline, CDR1 SGHRS and CDR2 YFSETQ. The CDR3 nucleotides are TGCGCCAGCAGCTTTGGTGGGGGGCGGCAAGAGACCCAGTACTTC. Its translation is CASSFGGGRQETQYF.

There are a few counts of this clonotype. The J gene is TRBJ1-1, the V gene TRBV4-2, with D unresolved. Germline V gene lookup returns CDR1 LGHNA and CDR2 YNFKEQ. The V and J ends lost 1 base and 0 bases respectively, with 6 bases between them. The CDR3 has 14 residues. CDR3: CASSQGSMNTEAFF. In DNA form, the CDR3 reads TGTGCCAGCAGCCAAGGGTCGATGAACACTGAAGCTTTCTTT.

This chain links TRBV2 with TRBJ2-7, with a possible D match to TRBD1 (6 bases). Looked up from germline, CDR1 is SNHLY and CDR2 is FYNNEI. Trimming removed 7 bases at V and 4 bases at J, with 14 bases between. CDR3 size: 13 residues. CDR3: CASKGLGAYEQYF. The CDR3 DNA is TGTGCCAGCAAGGGGTTGGGGGCTTACGAGCAGTACTTC.

This clonotype occurred many times. Here the CDR3 DNA reads TGTGCCAGCAGCACCCCTGGCGGAAGCACAGATACGCAGTATTTT. Its translation is CASSTPGGSTDTQYF. The rearrangement uses TRBV7-2 and TRBJ2-3; D is unresolved. V shed 5 bases and J shed 0 bases, with 12 bases lying between them. This CDR3 is 15 amino acids long. The germline V gene has CDR1 SGHTA and CDR2 FQGNSA.

The sample holds one count of this clonotype. The V and J genes are TRBV19 and TRBJ1-1; 8 bases line up with TRBD1. In germline, CDR1 is LNHDA, CDR2 SQIVND (reference sequence). J was trimmed by 5 bases and V by 4 bases; bases with no gene match: 6. This CDR3 has 14 amino acids. CDR3 sequence: CASSTTGVGTEAFF. CDR3 nucleotide sequence: TGTGCCAGTAGTACGACAGGGGTAGGGACTGAAGCTTTCTTT.

This clonotype was picked up many times. The rearrangement joins TRBV2 to TRBJ1-2; D perhaps matches TRBD1 (5 bases). Deletions cut 1 base from V and 7 bases from J, with 19 bases between. CDR3 length: 16 residues. Germline values: CDR1 SNHLY, CDR2 FYNNEI. CDR3 coding DNA: TGTGCCAGCAGTGAAGGTGGCTTTAGCAGGGAAGTTGGCTACACCTTC. Protein product: CASSEGGFSREVGYTF.

This clonotype has ten or more counts. Sequence at one end of the junction differs from germline and may be a read error. The chain links TRBV20-1 to TRBJ1-1; perhaps TRBD1 as D (6 bases). CDR1 and CDR2 from the germline V gene are DFQATT and SNEGSKA (reference sequence). This CDR3 contains 11 residues. As DNA, the CDR3 is TGCAGTGCTGTGAAGGATCGGGGGCGATCCTTT. As protein: CSAVKDRGRSF.

With respect to this clonotype: This clone may be a read error of a much larger clone one base away. The chain is built from TRBV6-5 and TRBJ1-5; D is possibly TRBD1 (5 bases). Germline V gene data show CDR1 as MNHEY and CDR2 as SVGAGI. This CDR3 has 15 residues. The CDR3 region has the DNA TGTGCCATCAGTTACTCGGGGGGATACAATCAGCCCCAGCATTTT. It encodes CAISYSGGYNQPQHF.

A few counts support this clonotype. This chain uses TRBV2 with TRBJ2-7, with a tentative D call TRBD1 (6 bases). The CDR3 spans 13 residues. Germline V gene sequence: CDR1 SNHLY, CDR2 FYNNEI. Trimming pared 8 bases from V and 7 bases from J, leaving 18 bases between. CDR3 residues: CASCTGPPGEQYF. DNA for the CDR3: TGTGCCAGCTGTACAGGGCCTCCAGGGGAGCAGTACTTC. Complete variable domain (other parts from reference TRBV2 and TRBJ2-7): EPEVTQTPSHQVTQMGQEVILRCVPISNHLYFYWYRQILGQKVEFLVSFYNNEISEKSEIFDDQFSVERPDGSNFTLKIRSTKLEDSAMYFCASCTGPPGEQYFGPGTRLTVT.

The chain couples TRBV5-5 to TRBJ1-2, with TRBD1 identical over 7 bases. Trimming took 4 bases from V and 1 from J; bases not matched to a gene: 4. From germline, CDR1 is SGHKS and CDR2 YYEKEE (reference sequence). The CDR3 has 14 residues. CDR3 residues: CASSDWDSNYGYTF. The CDR3 nucleotides read TGTGCCAGCAGCGACTGGGACAGTAACTATGGCTACACCTTC.

The rearrangement links TRBV18 to TRBJ2-1; TRBD2 matches 9 bases. Unmatched junction bases numbered 6, after V lost 5 bases and J lost 4 bases. The CDR3 is 15 residues long. Germline V gene sequence: CDR1 KGHSH, CDR2 LQKENI. CDR3 sequence reads: CASSSSGRNYNEQFF. CDR3 in DNA: TGTGCCAGCTCAAGTAGCGGGAGAAATTACAATGAGCAGTTCTTC.

This clonotype appeared once. One end of the junction fails to match germline, which may point to a read error. V and J are TRBV27 and TRBJ2-3, with 8 bases lining up with TRBD1. The CDR3 is 14 amino acids. Germline lookup yields CDR1 MNHEY and CDR2 SMNVEV (reference sequence). For the CDR3, the DNA is TGTGCCTGCAGGAGACAGGGGCCCCCAGATACGCAGTATTTT. This encodes CACRRQGPPDTQYF.